This TCR beta chain was recorded in a study of blood T cell repertoires in COVID-19. Study background: Samples taken during acute and convalescent COVID-19 were collected in the United States, Italy and Spain. T cells, B-cell-depleted T cells, or PBMCs supplied cDNA or gDNA.

Sequencing was performed with immunoSEQ multiplex PCR; in TCRdb, only in-frame clones are kept and a portion is missing. Here the sample spans more than 100,000 clones, about 89% being singletons. Germline V gene lookup returns CDR1 LNHNV and CDR2 YYDKDF (reference sequence). Trimming removed 0 bases from V and 3 bases from J, with 9 bases in between. CDR3 size: 15 residues. The chain employs TRBV15 and TRBJ1-5; a possible D gene is TRBD1 (5 bases). The origin of this receptor is a man aged 50 to 59 with active or convalescent COVID-19. The sequencing sample was made of peripheral blood. CDR3 sequence: CATSRDVGDNQPQHF. CDR3 coding DNA: TGTGCCACCAGCAGAGATGTAGGGGACAATCAGCCCCAGCATTTT.